This T cell receptor beta chain was captured in a study of Ad26.COV2.S vaccination and SARS-CoV-2 variants. As for the study in general: The Ad26.COV2.S arm of the COV1001 trial was where the donor was placed.

The data were produced by immunoSEQ multiplex PCR, yet TCRdb's version contains in-frame clones alone and is incomplete. The sample contains about 350,000 clones, approximately 86% of which appear only once. Treatment meaning: roughly 18 received Ad26.COV2.S at low or high dose, single or two shots; about 5 received placebo; per-sample allocation not given. The study sampled participants on day 63 after the first vaccine or placebo injection. The V gene lost 1 base and the J gene lost 3 bases, with 12 bases spanning the gap. The CDR3 spans 16 residues. Germline-derived CDR1 and CDR2 are LGHNA and YNFKEQ.

The source of this sequence is a person aged 18-65 years who received the Ad26.COV2.S COVID-19 vaccine or a placebo. The input for sequencing was peripheral blood, taken in a trial of Ad26.COV2.S vaccine versus placebo. J is TRBJ2-2 and V is TRBV4-2; the D gene is possibly TRBD1 (6 bases). The CDR3 sequence: CASSQVPPGDTGELFF. DNA of the CDR3: TGTGCCAGCAGCCAAGTCCCCCCAGGGGACACCGGGGAGCTGTTTTTT.